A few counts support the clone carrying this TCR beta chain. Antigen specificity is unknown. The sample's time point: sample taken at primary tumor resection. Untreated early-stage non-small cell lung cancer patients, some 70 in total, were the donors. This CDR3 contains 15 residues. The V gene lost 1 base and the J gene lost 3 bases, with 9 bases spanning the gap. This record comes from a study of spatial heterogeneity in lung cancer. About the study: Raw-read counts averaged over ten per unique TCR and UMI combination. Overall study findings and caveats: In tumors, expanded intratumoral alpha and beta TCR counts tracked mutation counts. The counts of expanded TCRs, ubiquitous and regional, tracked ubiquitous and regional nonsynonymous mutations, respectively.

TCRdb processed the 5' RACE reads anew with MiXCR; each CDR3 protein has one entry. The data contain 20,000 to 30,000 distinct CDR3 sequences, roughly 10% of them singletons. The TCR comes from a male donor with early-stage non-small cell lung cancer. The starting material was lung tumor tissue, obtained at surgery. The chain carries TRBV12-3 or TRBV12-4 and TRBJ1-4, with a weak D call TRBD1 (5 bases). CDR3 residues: CASSLGGSANEKLFF. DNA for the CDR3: TGTGCCAGCAGTTTAGGGGGCAGTGCTAATGAAAAACTGTTTTTT.